One sample yielded the 10 T cell receptor beta chains listed below, sequenced in a study of T cell clones after liver transplantation. TCRdb's table, derived via immunoSEQ multiplex PCR, lists solely in-frame clones and lacks some. The sample lists about 80,000 clones, over 80% seen once, with about 0.45% in the top ten. This sample comprised CD4+ T cells from blood, obtained 46 months after liver transplant. The receptors shown here come from a human patient who received a liver transplant. Some of the T cells may derive from the graft donor.

The chain uses TRBV28 and TRBJ1-5; 11 bases match TRBD1. The junction had 7 bases not matched to a gene; V was cut back by 2 bases and J by 7 bases. CDR1 and CDR2 (germline): MDHEN, SYDVKM. This CDR3 comprises 16 residues. CDR3: CASSLGGQGVGQPQHF. CDR3 sequence (DNA): TGTGCCAGCAGTTTAGGGGGACAGGGGGTTGGACAGCCCCAGCATTTT.

This clone has just one count. The genes are TRBV28 and TRBJ2-7; D may match TRBD1 or TRBD2 (5 bases each). CDR1 is MDHEN and CDR2 is SYDVKM in the germline V gene. The CDR3 has 14 residues. The germline V and J ends were trimmed by 7 bases and 5 bases, with 18 bases remaining between them. Here the CDR3 reads CASNPLGRHHEQYF. CDR3 bases: TGTGCCAGCAACCCCTTGGGACGCCACCACGAGCAGTACTTC. Full variable domain (outside the CDR3, taken from reference TRBV28 and TRBJ2-7): DVKVTQSSRYLVKRTGEKVFLECVQDMDHENMFWYRQDPGLGLRLIYFSYDVKMKEKGDIPEGYSVSREKKERFSLILESASTNQTSMYLCASNPLGRHHEQYFGPGTRLTVT.

This clone was seen more than once but under ten times. The chain has TRBV4-1 and TRBJ2-7; D uncertain. Trimming pared 3 bases from V and 10 bases from J, leaving 13 bases between. CDR3 length: 12 amino acids. CDR1 and CDR2 (germline): MGHRA, YSYEKL. The CDR3 coding sequence is TGCGCCAGCAGCCAGGCCGGTATGGCACAGTACTTC. Protein product: CASSQAGMAQYF.

The V and J genes are TRBV5-6 and TRBJ1-5; tentatively, D is TRBD1 (6 bases). Per the germline V gene, CDR1 is SGHDT and CDR2 is YYEEEE. The CDR3 extends over 15 amino acids. V dropped 0 bases and J dropped 2 bases, with 9 bases sitting between them. The CDR3 region is CASSLGAGGNQPQHF. CDR3 coding DNA: TGTGCCAGCAGCTTGGGGGCAGGGGGCAATCAGCCCCAGCATTTT.

This clone was seen a single time. V gene TRBV30 combines with J gene TRBJ1-3; D ambiguous. The germline V and J ends were trimmed by 2 bases and 0 bases, with 5 bases remaining between them. CDR1 and CDR2 (germline): GTSNPN, SVGIG (reference sequence). The CDR3 consists of 13 residues. The CDR3 DNA sequence: TGTGCCTGGAGTACCCTCTCTGGAAACACCATATATTTT. The encoded protein is CAWSTLSGNTIYF.

The gene calls are TRBV11-2 and TRBJ2-7; D unclear. V was clipped by 1 base and J by 7 bases, with 11 bases between them. The CDR3 length is 13 residues. Germline V gene sequence: CDR1 SGHAT, CDR2 FQNNGV. CDR3 residues: CASSLGLNGEQYF. The DNA of the CDR3 is TGTGCCAGCAGCTTAGGTCTAAATGGGGAGCAGTACTTC.

This chain uses TRBV6-1 with TRBJ1-5; D possibly corresponds to TRBD1 (5 bases). V was pared by 4 bases and J by 3 bases, with 7 bases between. Germline V gene lookup returns CDR1 MNHNS and CDR2 SASEGT. This CDR3 contains 13 residues. In DNA form, the CDR3 reads TGTGCCAGCAGTGGACAGTACAATCAGCCCCAGCATTTT. Protein product: CASSGQYNQPQHF.

In its sample, this clone was seen a few times. The chain couples TRBV5-3 to TRBJ1-2, with D perhaps TRBD1 (5 bases). TRBV5-3 is assigned to the ORF class and has an uncertain function. This CDR3 has 12 residues. The V end lost 3 bases, the J end lost 3 bases, and 6 bases lay between the germline ends. The CDR3 DNA reads as TGTGCCAGAAGCTGCAGGGACTATGGCTACACCTTC. Translating gives CARSCRDYGYTF.

The chain uses TRBV6-1 and TRBJ2-1; a possible D gene is TRBD2 (6 bases). From germline, CDR1 is MNHNS and CDR2 SASEGT. This CDR3 region has 15 residues. Trimming pared 7 bases from V and 2 bases from J, leaving 15 bases between. CDR3: CASKAVGGTYNEQFF. DNA of the CDR3: TGTGCCAGCAAGGCGGTTGGCGGGACCTACAATGAGCAGTTCTTC.

This clone was seen more than once but under ten times. The DNA of the CDR3 is TGTGCCAGCAGCCAAAGGACTTCCACCGGGGAGCTGTTTTTT. This encodes CASSQRTSTGELFF. The J gene is TRBJ2-2, the V gene TRBV2, with a tentative D call TRBD2 (5 bases). This CDR3 spans 14 amino acids. The V end was cut by 6 bases, the J end by 4 bases, with 12 bases between. Germline CDR1 reads SNHLY; CDR2 reads FYNNEI.